These 8 T cell receptor beta chains were all obtained from the same sample, sequenced in a study of shared T cell receptors in the human thymus listed by TCRdb under 2021. The receptor library was made with the immunoSEQ multiplex PCR assay. This immuneACCESS table, as held by TCRdb, lists in-frame sequences with V and J called but not all clones. Of the missing ones, under half trace to an unresolved V gene in checked studies; the others have no known cause. Recorded for this sample are some 700,000 clones; roughly 88% of them occurred a single time. The ten largest clones add up to more than 0.008% of the sample. These data were likewise used in another study, on human thymus T cells.

Sequenced sample: thymocytes. The receptors originated from a girl in the first two years of life with a congenital heart defect. Donor details come from another sample of the same person, matched by shared clones.

This clone turned up a few times. The rearrangement links TRBV19 to TRBJ1-5; perhaps TRBD1 as D (6 bases). The V and J ends lost 6 bases and 5 bases respectively, with 17 bases between them. CDR3 length: 15 amino acids. Germline CDR1 LNHDA, CDR2 SQIVND (reference sequence). The CDR3: CASRKGTTVDQPQHF. Written as DNA, the CDR3 is TGTGCCAGTAGGAAGGGGACAACCGTAGATCAGCCCCAGCATTTT.

This chain uses TRBV27 with TRBJ2-4; TRBD1 matches at 10 bases. The CDR3 loop spans 16 amino acids. CDR1 and CDR2 from the germline V gene are MNHEY and SMNVEV (reference sequence). Trimming removed 6 bases from V and 6 bases from J; junction bases left unmatched: 11. The CDR3 reads CASSKRQGAGANIQYF. DNA of the CDR3: TGTGCCAGCAGCAAACGACAGGGGGCCGGTGCAAACATTCAGTACTTC.

This chain joins TRBV14 and TRBJ2-1, with D uncertain. The CDR3 covers 15 residues. Trimming pared 3 bases from V and 0 bases from J, leaving 9 bases between. Germline assignment: CDR1 SGHDN and CDR2 FVKESK. CDR3 region: CASSQSVSSYNEQFF. In nucleotides, the CDR3 is TGTGCCAGCAGCCAGAGCGTCAGCTCCTACAATGAGCAGTTCTTC.

The chain recombines TRBV28 with TRBJ1-5, with TRBD1 identical over 7 bases. Germline trimming cut 9 bases from V and 5 bases from J; bases unmatched to any gene: 13. The CDR3 is 15 residues long. Germline V lookup: CDR1 MDHEN, CDR2 SYDVKM. CDR3 amino acids: CASKRRGQAYQPQHF. The CDR3 DNA sequence: TGTGCCAGTAAAAGAAGGGGGCAGGCCTATCAGCCCCAGCATTTT.

This chain links TRBV19 with TRBJ1-1, with 12 nucleotides matching TRBD1. CDR3 length: 20 amino acids. CDR1 is LNHDA, CDR2 SQIVND, per germline (reference sequence). The junction had 20 bases not matched to a gene; V was cut back by 6 bases and J by 3 bases. CDR3: CASSRELEPGQGAPDTEAFF. For the CDR3, the DNA is TGTGCCAGTAGCCGCGAGCTAGAACCGGGACAGGGGGCGCCGGACACTGAAGCTTTCTTT.

This sequence joins TRBV6-4 and TRBJ2-4; 9 bases are shared with TRBD2. Germline loops: CDR1 MRHNA, CDR2 SNTAGT. Trimming at V came to 3 bases and at J to 6 bases, leaving 0 bases not matched to a gene. This CDR3 is 13 amino acids long. For the CDR3, the DNA is TGTGCCAGCAGTGAGCGGGGGGGAAACATTCAGTACTTC. Protein: CASSERGGNIQYF.

Only a few counts were recorded for this clone. The chain uses TRBV6-5 and TRBJ2-7; 9 bases agree with TRBD1. With 1 base clipped from V and 3 bases from J, the junction kept 4 bases outside the gene matches. CDR1 and CDR2 from the germline V gene are MNHEY and SVGAGI. This CDR3 is built from 15 residues. CDR3 in DNA: TGTGCCAGCAGTTACTACAGGGGGCGAGTCTACGAGCAGTACTTC. Translation gives CASSYYRGRVYEQYF.

V usage is TRBV5-6 and J usage is TRBJ1-2, with 8 bases that match TRBD1. The CDR3 spans 18 residues. The germline V gene has CDR1 SGHDT and CDR2 YYEEEE. V lost 4 bases to trimming and J lost 0 bases; unmatched junction nucleotides: 14. CDR3: CASSLDLPPGQANYGYTF. In DNA form, the CDR3 reads TGTGCCAGCAGCCTAGATCTACCTCCGGGACAGGCTAACTATGGCTACACCTTC.